This T cell receptor (beta chain) appears in the sequencing data of a study of early T cells in non-severe SARS-CoV-2 infection. On the study more broadly: Chains were unpaired, as sequencing was done on bulk RNA from unsorted whole blood.

This clonotype showed up many times. What it binds is not known. Findings of the study overall: Anti-spike CD8 responses were favored in VDJdb matching, and private and CD4 specificities were missed.

Separate cDNA molecules each had unique molecular identifiers attached to them. TCRdb passed the 5' RACE reads through MiXCR, listing each CDR3 protein once. The sample has roughly 40,000 distinct CDR3 sequences, around 6% seen once; the top ten hold around 12%. Germline V gene data show CDR1 as SNHLY and CDR2 as FYNNEI. The length of the CDR3 is 12 residues. V lost 8 bases and J lost 2, with 8 bases in between. The TCR sequence derives from an adult who was a healthcare worker with PCR-confirmed SARS-CoV-2 infection or an uninfected control (not recorded which). The rearrangement joins TRBV2 to TRBJ2-3; D not certain. Sequenced: whole blood. In nucleotides, the CDR3 is TGTGCCAGCGGTCAGAACACAGATACGCAGTATTTT. Its translation: CASGQNTDTQYF.